The rows below give T cell receptor beta chains drawn from one sample of a study of T cells in Graves' hyperthyroidism and ophthalmopathy. TCRdb processed the multiplex PCR reads anew with MiXCR; each CDR3 protein has one entry. Seen here are roughly 570,000 distinct CDR3 sequences, roughly 50% observed once, and the top ten hold around 20%. The sequenced sample consisted of peripheral blood or thyroid tissue (not recorded which). All receptors come from an adult woman with Graves' disease, either hyperthyroidism or ophthalmopathy (not recorded which). Each CDR3 is given with its conserved first and last residue. D genes are given only for firm matches. Size tells how often a clone was seen (once, few, many) or the class of an expanded clone, and some rows leave it out.

J,V,D,size,DNA,CDR3
TRBJ2-7,TRBV20-1,TRBD2,-,TGCAGTGCTAGAGATCGGATAGCGGGCTCCGGCTACGAGCAGTACTTC,CSARDRIAGSGYEQYF
TRBJ1-5,TRBV25-1,TRBD1,-,TGTGCCAGCAGTGGGGACAGCCCTAATCAGCCCCAGCATTTT,CASSGDSPNQPQHF
TRBJ1-2,TRBV7-9,-,many,TGTGCCAGCAGCCTGGGTGAGGGGTCCTATGGCTACACCTTC,CASSLGEGSYGYTF
TRBJ1-1,TRBV7-3,-,once,TGTGCCAGCAGCTTAAGGTCCCGAATGAACACTGAAGCTTTCTTT,CASSLRSRMNTEAFF
TRBJ2-7,TRBV7-2,-,-,TGTGCCAGCAGCACTGCCCGGACTCCTTCCTACGAGCAGTACTTC,CASSTARTPSYEQYF
TRBJ1-1,TRBV5-1,-,-,TGCGCCAGCAGCAGGCGACCAGGGAACCCTGTGAACACTGAAGCTTTCTTT,CASSRRPGNPVNTEAFF
TRBJ1-5,TRBV7-8,TRBD1,many,TGTGCCAGCAGGAGCCGGGCCAGGGGGCGCGGCGAGAATCAGCCCCAGCATTTT,CASRSRARGRGENQPQHF
TRBJ2-7,TRBV7-8,-,-,TGTGCCAGCAGGGCGGACAGTCGATCCTACGAGCAGTACTTC,CASRADSRSYEQYF
TRBJ1-1,TRBV5-1,TRBD1,-,TGCGCCAGCAGCCATGACAGGGACGCTGAAGCTTTCTTT,CASSHDRDAEAFF
TRBJ2-5,TRBV25-1,-,many,TGTGCCAGCAGTGGCCTGCGGACCCAGTACTTC,CASSGLRTQYF
TRBJ1-2,TRBV5-6,-,many,TGTGCCAGCAGCTTGGGGGTGCCACCGGGACGGCGTAACTATGGCTACACCTTC,CASSLGVPPGRRNYGYTF
TRBJ1-3,TRBV9,-,-,TGTGCCAGCAGCGGATCCCGGGACGGTCCAGGCACCATATATTTT,CASSGSRDGPGTIYF
TRBJ1-5,TRBV4-2,TRBD1,-,TGTGCCAGCAGCCAAGATGGGACAGGTGATCAGCCCCAGCATTTT,CASSQDGTGDQPQHF
TRBJ2-7,TRBV4-1,-,many,TGCGCCAGCAGCCAGGGCAGCCTGGGGGACGAGCAGTACTTC,CASSQGSLGDEQYF
TRBJ1-5,TRBV28,TRBD1,few,TGTGCCAGCAGTAACCACAGGGGCTACAACAATCAGCCCCAGCATTTT,CASSNHRGYNNQPQHF
TRBJ2-5,TRBV11-2,-,-,TGTGGCAGCAGCCACCATGGAGCCCCCCAAAAGGCCCAGTACTTC,CGSSHHGAPQKAQYF
TRBJ2-7,TRBV7-9,-,many,TGTGCCAGCGGCTCCCCCCGGATGGGTGACGAGCAGTACTTC,CASGSPRMGDEQYF
TRBJ1-1,TRBV7-9,-,-,TGTGCCAGCAGCCAAGGTGACAGCATGAACACTGAAGCTTTCTTT,CASSQGDSMNTEAFF
TRBJ2-5,TRBV7-2,-,once,TGTGCCAGCAGCTCCCCGGGACACCACCAAGAGACCCAGTACTTC,CASSSPGHHQETQYF
TRBJ1-6,TRBV20-1,-,-,TGCAGTGCTATGGGAGGATCCGAGACTAATTCACCCCTCCACTTT,CSAMGGSETNSPLHF
TRBJ2-7,TRBV30,-,-,TGTGCCTGCCTTACCCCAGGGAGCTCCTACGAGCAGTACTTC,CACLTPGSSYEQYF
TRBJ1-3,TRBV15,-,-,TGTGCCACCAGCAGAGAGGTTACCTCCCCGGGAAACACCATATATTTT,CATSREVTSPGNTIYF
TRBJ1-5,TRBV7-2,-,many,TGTGCCAGCAGTCTCGGGGTGAAACAGCCCCAGCATTTT,CASSLGVKQPQHF
TRBJ1-1,TRBV7-2,-,few,TGTGCCAGCAGCTTGACTTACATGAACACTGAAGCTTTCTTT,CASSLTYMNTEAFF
TRBJ1-4,TRBV4-1,-,many,TGCGCCAGCAGCCAAGAATCCGGGGTTAGGGAAAAACTGTTTTTT,CASSQESGVREKLFF
TRBJ1-5,TRBV19,TRBD1,many,TGTGCCACCCAGTATTGGGGACAGGGAGTTTATAGCAATCAGCCCCAGCATTTT,CATQYWGQGVYSNQPQHF
TRBJ1-2,TRBV27,-,many,TGTGCCAGCACCTCTATCTTGGGCTACACCTTC,CASTSILGYTF
TRBJ2-7,TRBV20-1,-,-,TGCAGTGCTAGAGGGGAGAGAGGGAGCTACGAGCAGTACTTC,CSARGERGSYEQYF
TRBJ1-5,TRBV10-3,-,few,TGTGCCATCAGTGAGAACAGGATTAGCAATCAGCCCCAGCATTTT,CAISENRISNQPQHF
TRBJ2-1,TRBV24-1,-,-,TGTGCCACCAGTGGGCCCGGGGGTACCAATGAGCAGTTCTTC,CATSGPGGTNEQFF
TRBJ2-7,TRBV7-9,-,-,TGTGCCAGCAGACCCGACATTTTCGAGCAGTACTTC,CASRPDIFEQYF
TRBJ1-2,TRBV19,-,-,TGTGCCAGTTTCGTTACAGGGACGGGCTATGGTGGCTACACCTTC,CASFVTGTGYGGYTF
TRBJ2-5,TRBV4-1,TRBD1,many,TGCGCCAGCAGCCAAGATGAGGACAGGGTTCAAGAGACCCAGTACTTC,CASSQDEDRVQETQYF
TRBJ2-5,TRBV2,TRBD2,many,TGTGCCAGCAGTGGACTAGCGGGGCAAGAGACCCAGTACTTC,CASSGLAGQETQYF
TRBJ1-5,TRBV20-1,-,-,TGCAGTGCTAGGGGGCAGGAGTTTGGCCCCCAGCATTTT,CSARGQEFGPQHF
TRBJ1-2,TRBV24-1,-,-,TGTGCCACCAGTGGGCGAGGCTACACCTTC,CATSGRGYTF
TRBJ2-1,TRBV2,-,-,TGTGCCAGCAGCCCCTGGACCACTGTGGATGAGCAGTTCTTC,CASSPWTTVDEQFF
TRBJ1-5,TRBV29-1,TRBD1,-,TGCAGCGTCGGTGCCAGGACAGGGGCGGATCAGCCCCAGCATTTT,CSVGARTGADQPQHF
TRBJ2-5,TRBV7-2,-,-,TGTGCCAGCAGCCGCGTCCAGGGGGGGAGGGAGACCCAGTACTTC,CASSRVQGGRETQYF
TRBJ1-2,TRBV5-1,-,many,TGCGCCAGCAGCTTCGACATTTTGTCCTACACCTTC,CASSFDILSYTF
TRBJ1-1,TRBV5-6,TRBD1,-,TGTGCCAGCAGCGCAGACAGGGGGCGAGAAACTGAAGCTTTCTTT,CASSADRGRETEAFF
TRBJ2-7,TRBV20-1,TRBD1,-,TGCAGTGCCGCCCCCGCACAGGGGGCTAGTGGGAGCTACGAGCAGTACTTC,CSAAPAQGASGSYEQYF
TRBJ1-4,TRBV6-6,TRBD1,-,TGTGCCAGCAGTGACATAGGGGGCACTAATGAAAAACTGTTTTTT,CASSDIGGTNEKLFF
TRBJ1-2,TRBV12-3/TRBV12-4,-,-,TGTGCCAGCAGTACAGGGCTGGCTGGCTACACCTTC,CASSTGLAGYTF
TRBJ2-7,TRBV30,-,few,TGTGCCTGGGGGACACCCAACACCTACGAGCAGTACTTC,CAWGTPNTYEQYF
TRBJ2-5,TRBV25-1,TRBD2,-,TGTGCCAGCAGTGAAGCCAGGCTGGGGAGGGTGGCTGAGACCCAGTACTTC,CASSEARLGRVAETQYF
TRBJ2-5,TRBV7-9,-,many,TGTGCCAGCAGCTCAACACCGGGGCCAAAAGAGACCCAGTACTTC,CASSSTPGPKETQYF
TRBJ2-5,TRBV10-3,TRBD1,few,TGTGCCATCAGCGACAGGGGAGAGACCCAGTACTTC,CAISDRGETQYF
TRBJ1-1,TRBV5-1,TRBD1,-,TGCGCCAGCAGCCCTGGGACAGTCACTGAAGCTTTCTTT,CASSPGTVTEAFF